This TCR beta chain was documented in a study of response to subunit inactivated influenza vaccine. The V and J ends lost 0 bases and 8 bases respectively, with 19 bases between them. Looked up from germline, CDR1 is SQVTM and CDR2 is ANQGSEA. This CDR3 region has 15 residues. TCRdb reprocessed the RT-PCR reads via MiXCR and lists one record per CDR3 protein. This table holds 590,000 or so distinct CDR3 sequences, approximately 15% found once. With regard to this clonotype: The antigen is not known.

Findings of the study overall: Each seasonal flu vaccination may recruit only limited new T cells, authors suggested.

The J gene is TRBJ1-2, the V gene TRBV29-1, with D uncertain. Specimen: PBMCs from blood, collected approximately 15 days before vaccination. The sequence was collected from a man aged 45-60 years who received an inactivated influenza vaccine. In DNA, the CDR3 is TGCAGCGTTGAAGATGGAGGTACCAGGTACCGGGGCTACACCTTC. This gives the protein CSVEDGGTRYRGYTF.